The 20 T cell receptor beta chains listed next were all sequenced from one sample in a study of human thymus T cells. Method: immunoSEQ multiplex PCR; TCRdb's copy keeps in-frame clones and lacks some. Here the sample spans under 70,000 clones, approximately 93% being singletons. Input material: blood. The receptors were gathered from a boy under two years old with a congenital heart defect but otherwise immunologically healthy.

Here the CDR3 reads CASSPGLAGAYEQYF. As DNA, the CDR3 is TGCGCCAGCAGCCCGGGACTAGCGGGGGCCTACGAGCAGTACTTC. The J gene is TRBJ2-7, the V gene TRBV4-1; 14 nucleotides align to TRBD2. The ends lost 4 bases at V and 2 bases at J; junction bases unmatched: 1. The CDR3 spans 15 residues. The germline V gene encodes CDR1 MGHRA and CDR2 YSYEKL.

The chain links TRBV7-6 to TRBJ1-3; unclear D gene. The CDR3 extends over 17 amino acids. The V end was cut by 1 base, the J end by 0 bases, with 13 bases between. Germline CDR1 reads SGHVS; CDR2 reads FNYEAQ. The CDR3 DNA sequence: TGTGCCAGCAGCTTAGAGGTCAGCGGATTCTCTGGAAACACCATATATTTT. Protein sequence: CASSLEVSGFSGNTIYF.

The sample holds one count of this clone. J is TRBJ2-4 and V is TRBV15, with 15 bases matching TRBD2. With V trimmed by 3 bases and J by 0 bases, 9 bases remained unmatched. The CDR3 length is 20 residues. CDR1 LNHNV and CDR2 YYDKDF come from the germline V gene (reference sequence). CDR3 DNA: TGTGCCACCAGCAGCATCCCGGGACTAGCGGGAGGCCTAGCCAAAAACATTCAGTACTTC. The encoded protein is CATSSIPGLAGGLAKNIQYF.

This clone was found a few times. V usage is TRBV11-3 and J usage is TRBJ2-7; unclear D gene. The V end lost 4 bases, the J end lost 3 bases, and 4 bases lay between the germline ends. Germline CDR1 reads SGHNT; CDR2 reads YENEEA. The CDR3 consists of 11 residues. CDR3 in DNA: TGTGCCAGCAGCTCCCTCTACGAGCAGTACTTC. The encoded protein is CASSSLYEQYF.

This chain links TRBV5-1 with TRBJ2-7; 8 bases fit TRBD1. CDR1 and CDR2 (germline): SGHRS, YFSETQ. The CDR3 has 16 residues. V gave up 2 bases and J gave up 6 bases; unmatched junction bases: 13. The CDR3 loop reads CASSLGGEDRASEQYF. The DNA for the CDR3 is TGCGCCAGCAGCTTAGGGGGTGAGGACAGGGCTTCCGAGCAGTACTTC.

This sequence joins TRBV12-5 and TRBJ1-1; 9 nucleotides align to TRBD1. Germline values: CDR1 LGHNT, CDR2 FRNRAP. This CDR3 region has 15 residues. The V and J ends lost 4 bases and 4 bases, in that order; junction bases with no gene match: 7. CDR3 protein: CASGYPTGGITEAFF. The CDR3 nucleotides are TGTGCTAGTGGTTACCCGACAGGGGGGATCACTGAAGCTTTCTTT.

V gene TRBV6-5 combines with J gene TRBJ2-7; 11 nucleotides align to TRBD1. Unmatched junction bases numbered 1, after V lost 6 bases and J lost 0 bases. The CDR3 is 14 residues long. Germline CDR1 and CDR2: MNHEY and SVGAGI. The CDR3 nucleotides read TGTGCCAGCAGGGGGACAGGGGGCTCCTACGAGCAGTACTTC. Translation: CASRGTGGSYEQYF.

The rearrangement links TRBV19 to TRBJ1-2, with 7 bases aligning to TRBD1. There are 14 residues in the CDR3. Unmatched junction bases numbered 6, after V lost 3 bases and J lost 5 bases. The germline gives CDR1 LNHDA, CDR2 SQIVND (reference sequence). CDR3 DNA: TGTGCCAGTAGTATTGGGAGGACAGGTTATGGCTACACCTTC. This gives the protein CASSIGRTGYGYTF. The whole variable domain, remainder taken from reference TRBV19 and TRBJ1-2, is DGGITQSPKYLFRKEGQNVTLSCEQNLNHDAMYWYRQDPGQGLRLIYYSQIVNDFQKGDIAEGYSVSREKKESFPLTVTSAQKNPTAFYLCASSIGRTGYGYTFGSGTRLTVV.

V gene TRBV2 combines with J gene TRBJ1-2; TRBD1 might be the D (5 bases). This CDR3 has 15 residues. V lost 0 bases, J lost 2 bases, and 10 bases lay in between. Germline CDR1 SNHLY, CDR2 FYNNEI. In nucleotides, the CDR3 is TGTGCCAGCAGTGAAGCGCGGGACGGCAACTATGGCTACACCTTC. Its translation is CASSEARDGNYGYTF.

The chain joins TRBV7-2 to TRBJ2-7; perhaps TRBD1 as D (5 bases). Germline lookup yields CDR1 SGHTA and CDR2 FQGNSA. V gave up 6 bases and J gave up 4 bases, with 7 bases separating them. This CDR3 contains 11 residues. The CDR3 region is CASRGRYEQYF. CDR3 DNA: TGTGCCAGCAGGGGGCGGTACGAGCAGTACTTC.

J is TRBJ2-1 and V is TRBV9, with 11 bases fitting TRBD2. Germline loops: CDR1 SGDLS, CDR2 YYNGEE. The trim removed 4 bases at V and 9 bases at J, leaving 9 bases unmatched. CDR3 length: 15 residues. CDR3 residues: CASSTLAGGGGEQFF. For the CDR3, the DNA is TGTGCCAGCAGCACCTTAGCGGGAGGGGGAGGTGAGCAGTTCTTC.

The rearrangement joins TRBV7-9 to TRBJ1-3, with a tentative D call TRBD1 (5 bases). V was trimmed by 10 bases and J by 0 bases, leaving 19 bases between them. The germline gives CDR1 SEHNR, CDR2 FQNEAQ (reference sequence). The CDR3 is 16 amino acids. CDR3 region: CATIIYRRDSGNTIYF. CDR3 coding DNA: TGTGCCACCATCATATACAGGAGGGACTCTGGAAACACCATATATTTT.

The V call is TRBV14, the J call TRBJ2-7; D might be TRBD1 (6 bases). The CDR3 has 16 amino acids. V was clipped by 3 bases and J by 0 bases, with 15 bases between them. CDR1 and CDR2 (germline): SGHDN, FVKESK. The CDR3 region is CASSHSTGPSSYEQYF. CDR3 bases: TGTGCCAGCAGCCATTCCACAGGGCCCAGCTCCTACGAGCAGTACTTC.

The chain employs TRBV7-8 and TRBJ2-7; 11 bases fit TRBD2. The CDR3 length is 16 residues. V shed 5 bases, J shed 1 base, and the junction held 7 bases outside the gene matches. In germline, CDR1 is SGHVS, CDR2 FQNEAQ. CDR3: CASSPLAGGKSYEQYF. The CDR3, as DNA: TGTGCCAGCAGCCCATTAGCGGGGGGGAAATCCTACGAGCAGTACTTC.

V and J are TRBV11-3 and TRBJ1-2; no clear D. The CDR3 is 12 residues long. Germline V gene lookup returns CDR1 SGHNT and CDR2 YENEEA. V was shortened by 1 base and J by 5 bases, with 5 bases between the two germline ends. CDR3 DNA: TGTGCCAGCAGCTTAGGTGTTTATGGCTACACCTTC. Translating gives CASSLGVYGYTF.

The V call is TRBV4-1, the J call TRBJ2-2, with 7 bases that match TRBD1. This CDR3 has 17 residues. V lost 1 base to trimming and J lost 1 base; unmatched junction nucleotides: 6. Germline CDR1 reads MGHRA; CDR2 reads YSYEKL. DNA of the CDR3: TGCGCCAGCAGCCAAGTGTTACAGGGGTTGAACACCGGGGAGCTGTTTTTT. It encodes CASSQVLQGLNTGELFF.

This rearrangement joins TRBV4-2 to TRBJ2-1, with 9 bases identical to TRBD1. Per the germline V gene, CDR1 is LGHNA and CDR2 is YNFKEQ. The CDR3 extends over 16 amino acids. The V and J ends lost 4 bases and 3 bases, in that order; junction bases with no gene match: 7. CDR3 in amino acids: CASSPQPGQGYNEQFF. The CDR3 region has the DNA TGTGCCAGCAGCCCCCAACCGGGACAGGGCTACAATGAGCAGTTCTTC.

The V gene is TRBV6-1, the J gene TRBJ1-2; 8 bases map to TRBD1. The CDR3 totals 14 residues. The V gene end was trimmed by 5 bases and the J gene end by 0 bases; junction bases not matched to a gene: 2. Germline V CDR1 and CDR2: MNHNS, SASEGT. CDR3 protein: CASSRDRSNYGYTF. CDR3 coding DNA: TGTGCCAGCAGTCGGGACAGGTCTAACTATGGCTACACCTTC.

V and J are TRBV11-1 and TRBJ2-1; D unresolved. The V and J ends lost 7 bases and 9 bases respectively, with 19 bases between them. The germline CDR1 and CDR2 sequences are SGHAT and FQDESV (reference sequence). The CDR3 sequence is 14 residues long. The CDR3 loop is CASTHSPNSIEQFF. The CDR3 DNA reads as TGTGCCAGCACCCACTCCCCCAATAGCATTGAGCAGTTCTTC.

This CDR3 reads CASSLAGDGSYEQYF. DNA for the CDR3: TGCGCCAGCAGCTTGGCAGGGGACGGCTCCTACGAGCAGTACTTC. V and J are TRBV5-1 and TRBJ2-7, with D perhaps TRBD1 (6 bases). Trimming shortened V by 0 bases and J by 0 bases, and 10 bases separated the two germline ends. Germline assignment: CDR1 SGHRS and CDR2 YFSETQ. The CDR3 has 15 residues.